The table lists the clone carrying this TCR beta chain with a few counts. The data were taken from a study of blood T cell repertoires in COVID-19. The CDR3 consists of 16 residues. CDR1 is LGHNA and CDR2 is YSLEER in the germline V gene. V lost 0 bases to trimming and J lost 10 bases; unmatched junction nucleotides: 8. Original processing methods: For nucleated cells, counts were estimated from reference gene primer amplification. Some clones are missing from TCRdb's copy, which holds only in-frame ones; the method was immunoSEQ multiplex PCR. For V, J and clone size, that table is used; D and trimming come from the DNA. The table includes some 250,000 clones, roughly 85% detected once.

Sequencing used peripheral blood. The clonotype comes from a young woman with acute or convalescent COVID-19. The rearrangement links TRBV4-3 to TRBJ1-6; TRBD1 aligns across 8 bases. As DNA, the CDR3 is TGCGCCAGCAGCCAAGAGGTGACAGGGGCGGGGTCACCCCTCCACTTT. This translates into CASSQEVTGAGSPLHF.